This T cell receptor beta chain emerged from a study of cytomegalovirus exposure and HLA in healthy donors. The CDR3 has 15 amino acids. The germline gives CDR1 SSHAT, CDR2 FNYEAQ (reference sequence). As regards this clone: Compared with germline, one end of the junction differs, possibly owing to a read error.

The PCR ran on 60 Vbeta and 13 Jbeta primers. Assay: immunoSEQ multiplex PCR; the TCRdb copy retains only in-frame clones and omits some. The sample yields around 130,000 clones, roughly three quarters seen once. Sequencing used PBMCs. The chain couples TRBV7-7 to TRBJ2-5, with D possibly TRBD2 on 5 matching bases. The sequence came from a woman aged 55-70 years in good health and CMV-seronegative. CDR3 sequence (DNA): TGTGCTAGCAGCTTATCCCCGGGGATTCAAGAGACCCAGTACTTC. It specifies CASSLSPGIQETQYF.